These 25 T cell receptor beta chains came from one sample sequenced in a study of response to subunit inactivated influenza vaccine. One entry per CDR3 protein results from TCRdb running MiXCR on the RT-PCR reads. This table has approximately 300,000 distinct CDR3 sequences, roughly 22% appearing once. The sample was PBMCs from blood, taken less than 22 months after vaccination. The receptors here all came from a man aged 50-75 years who received an inactivated influenza vaccine.

The J gene is TRBJ2-3, the V gene TRBV28, with 7 bases matching TRBD2. CDR3 length: 14 residues. The V gene end was trimmed by 7 bases and the J gene end by 2 bases; junction bases not matched to a gene: 6. Germline values: CDR1 MDHEN, CDR2 SYDVKM. The CDR3 loop is CASTLGGSTDTQYF. The CDR3 nucleotides read TGTGCCAGCACCCTGGGAGGGTCCACAGATACGCAGTATTTT. The whole variable domain, remainder taken from reference TRBV28 and TRBJ2-3, is DVKVTQSSRYLVKRTGEKVFLECVQDMDHENMFWYRQDPGLGLRLIYFSYDVKMKEKGDIPEGYSVSREKKERFSLILESASTNQTSMYLCASTLGGSTDTQYFGPGTRLTVL.

The V and J genes are TRBV5-6 and TRBJ2-5; possibly TRBD2 for D (6 bases). The CDR3 is 15 amino acids. The V gene lost 1 base and the J gene lost 7 bases, with 17 bases spanning the gap. Germline V gene data show CDR1 as SGHDT and CDR2 as YYEEEE. CDR3 amino acids: CASSLWGRGGGTQYF. CDR3 nucleotide sequence: TGTGCCAGCAGCTTGTGGGGACGGGGAGGAGGGACCCAGTACTTC. Complete variable domain (other parts from reference TRBV5-6 and TRBJ2-5): DAGVTQSPTHLIKTRGQQVTLRCSPKSGHDTVSWYQQALGQGPQFIFQYYEEEERQRGNFPDRFSGHQFPNYSSELNVNALLLGDSALYLCASSLWGRGGGTQYFGPGTRLLVL.

For this clonotype: This clone may be a read error of a much larger clone one base away. In this CDR3 the conserved last residue, phenylalanine or tryptophan, is missing, so a read error is likely. For the CDR3, the DNA is TGCAGTGCTAGACCTGCCGCTGAAGCTTTCTTA. As protein: CSARPAAEAFL. The rearrangement uses TRBV20-1 and TRBJ1-1, with no clear D. Germline V gene sequence: CDR1 DFQATT, CDR2 SNEGSKA (reference sequence). The length of the CDR3 is 11 residues. V lost 2 bases, J lost 6 bases, and 7 bases lay in between.

Worth noting for this clonotype: A much more abundant neighbour one base away suggests this may be a read error. The chain is built from TRBV19 and TRBJ1-1; D is unresolved. Germline V gene sequence: CDR1 LNHDA, CDR2 SQIVND (reference sequence). The CDR3 loop spans 15 amino acids. CDR3 sequence: CASSKPGTMNTAAFF. DNA for the CDR3: TGTGCCAGTAGCAAACCCGGAACCATGAACACTGCAGCTTTCTTT.

This sequence joins TRBV2 and TRBJ1-5; D not resolved. Looked up from germline, CDR1 is SNHLY and CDR2 is FYNNEI. The CDR3 totals 16 residues. Trimming took off 8 bases at V and 0 bases at J, with 17 bases between the two ends. CDR3 nucleotide sequence: TGTGCCAGCTCCATGGGAGGAGGGTATAGCAATCAGCCCCAGCATTTT. It codes for CASSMGGGYSNQPQHF.

This clonotype was counted at least ten times. The chain's CDR3 is CASSPRGNSPLHF. Written as DNA, the CDR3 is TGTGCCAGCAGCCCCCGAGGTAATTCACCCCTCCACTTT. The rearrangement joins TRBV7-2 to TRBJ1-6; D is uncertain. Germline CDR1 and CDR2: SGHTA and FQGNSA. This CDR3 has 13 amino acids. The V and J ends lost 5 bases and 6 bases respectively, with 8 bases between them.

This clonotype was observed many times. The V and J genes are TRBV7-2 and TRBJ2-2; D gene ambiguous. The ends were cut back, 6 bases at V and 2 bases at J, with 4 bases in the middle. The CDR3 runs to 12 residues. Germline V gene data show CDR1 as SGHTA and CDR2 as FQGNSA. This CDR3 reads CASSFNTGELFF. The CDR3 nucleotides read TGTGCCAGCAGTTTTAACACCGGGGAGCTGTTTTTT. Using reference TRBV7-2 and TRBJ2-2 for the parts outside the CDR3, the full variable domain is GAGVSQSPSNKVTEKGKDVELRCDPISGHTALYWYRQSLGQGLEFLIYFQGNSAPDKSGLPSDRFSAERTGGSVSTLTIQRTQQEDSAVYLCASSFNTGELFFGEGSRLTVL.

This clonotype showed up many times. The chain is built from TRBV5-1 and TRBJ1-3; D is unresolved. The CDR3 is made up of 13 amino acids. V was cut by 7 bases and J by 0 bases, with 8 bases left in between. Per germline, CDR1 SGHRS and CDR2 YFSETQ. CDR3 nucleotides: TGCGCCAGCGCGGACGGCTCTGGAAACACCATATATTTT. Translating it yields CASADGSGNTIYF.

This clonotype occurred a few times. This chain connects TRBV3-1 to TRBJ2-7; TRBD1 or TRBD2 may be the D gene (5 bases each). V was trimmed by 8 bases and J by 3 bases, leaving 5 bases between them. The V gene's germline CDR1 is LGHDT and CDR2 YNNKEL (reference sequence). The length of the CDR3 is 10 residues. This chain's CDR3 is CASGGYEQYF. CDR3 DNA sequence: TGTGCCAGCGGGGGCTACGAGCAGTACTTC.

In its sample, this clonotype was seen a few times. The chain has TRBV24-1 and TRBJ1-5; D not certain. The CDR3 covers 15 residues. Per the germline V gene, CDR1 is KGHDR and CDR2 is SFDVKD. Trimming pared 4 bases from V and 2 bases from J, leaving 11 bases between. The CDR3 DNA reads TGTGCCACCAGTGACCCCGCGACGGGCAATCAGCCCCAGCATTTT. Its translation is CATSDPATGNQPQHF.

The sample holds a few counts of this clonotype. V is TRBV29-1 and J is TRBJ1-5; TRBD1 might be the D (6 bases). Germline assignment: CDR1 SQVTM and CDR2 ANQGSEA. The CDR3 length is 13 residues. The germline V and J ends were trimmed by 6 bases and 6 bases, with 15 bases remaining between them. The CDR3 loop reads CSVGSGAGQPQHF. In DNA, the CDR3 is TGCAGCGTCGGGTCGGGGGCCGGTCAGCCCCAGCATTTT.

This clonotype was counted only a few times. The gene calls are TRBV5-1 and TRBJ1-5; the D is unclear. The CDR3 is 17 residues long. In germline, CDR1 is SGHRS, CDR2 YFSETQ. V was clipped by 0 bases and J by 2 bases, with 15 bases between them. The CDR3 here is CASSLVGRVRGNQPQHF. CDR3 DNA sequence: TGCGCCAGCAGCTTGGTTGGGAGGGTTCGTGGCAATCAGCCCCAGCATTTT.

This clonotype was seen only a few times. The J gene is TRBJ1-6, the V gene TRBV6-2 or TRBV6-3; D is unresolved. The CDR3 has 14 amino acids. Trimming pared 8 bases from V and 7 bases from J, leaving 15 bases between. Germline CDR1 reads MNHEY; CDR2 reads SVGEGT. The CDR3 region has the DNA TGTGCCAGCGGGTCGACATCGGTGAATTCACCCCTCCACTTT. It translates to CASGSTSVNSPLHF.

Here the CDR3 DNA reads TGTGCCAGCAGTAGGGGGACAGGGGGCGTCTACGAGCAGTACTTC. Translating it yields CASSRGTGGVYEQYF. V and J are TRBV6-1 and TRBJ2-7; 12 bases agree with TRBD1. Germline V gene lookup returns CDR1 MNHNS and CDR2 SASEGT. There are 15 residues in the CDR3. Unmatched junction bases numbered 5, after V lost 5 bases and J lost 3 bases.

V usage is TRBV6-1 and J usage is TRBJ1-6; D is possibly TRBD1 (6 bases). V lost 6 bases to trimming and J lost 7 bases, with 10 bases between them. Germline V gene lookup returns CDR1 MNHNS and CDR2 SASEGT. This CDR3 contains 13 residues. The CDR3 reads CASSSTGNSPLHF. CDR3 DNA: TGTGCCAGCAGCTCAACAGGGAATTCACCCCTCCACTTT.

The J gene is TRBJ1-5, the V gene TRBV5-6, with TRBD1 as a possible D gene (6 bases). Germline lookup yields CDR1 SGHDT and CDR2 YYEEEE. The CDR3 sequence is 16 residues long. V was clipped by 1 base and J by 4 bases, with 15 bases between them. CDR3 DNA: TGTGCCAGCAGCTTGCAGGGGCGCCCTGGTAATCAGCCCCAGCATTTT. Translating gives CASSLQGRPGNQPQHF.

The sample holds a few counts of this clonotype. This chain uses TRBV6-4 with TRBJ2-1; 12 positions agree with TRBD2. Germline CDR1 MRHNA, CDR2 SNTAGT. The CDR3 sequence is 16 residues long. The V and J ends lost 4 bases and 5 bases, in that order; junction bases with no gene match: 6. The CDR3: CASSAELAGGNNEQFF. In nucleotides, the CDR3 is TGTGCCAGCAGTGCCGAACTAGCGGGGGGCAACAATGAGCAGTTCTTC.

This chain joins TRBV7-9 and TRBJ2-7; weak D call: TRBD2 (6 bases). CDR3 length: 12 amino acids. The germline V gene has CDR1 SEHNR and CDR2 FQNEAQ (reference sequence). Between the trimmed V and J ends, which lost 5 bases and 5 bases, there was a span of 10 bases. CDR3 residues: CASSRAGNEQYF. The CDR3 DNA follows: TGTGCCAGCAGCCGGGCGGGGAACGAGCAGTACTTC.

The chain uses TRBV4-2 and TRBJ1-4; 7 bases fit TRBD1. The CDR3 extends over 16 amino acids. Germline V CDR1 and CDR2: LGHNA, YNFKEQ. J was trimmed by 3 bases and V by 0 bases; bases with no gene match: 4. This CDR3 is CASSQDRGGPNEKLFF. CDR3 sequence (DNA): TGTGCCAGCAGCCAAGACCGAGGGGGCCCTAATGAAAAACTGTTTTTT.

In its sample, this clonotype was seen many times. The genes are TRBV12-3 or TRBV12-4 and TRBJ1-2; TRBD1 is a possible D gene (5 bases). This CDR3 contains 12 residues. V was trimmed by 6 bases and J by 5 bases, leaving 10 bases between them. CDR3 DNA sequence: TGTGCCAGCAGCTCCGGGGGGTATGGCTACACCTTC. Amino acids: CASSSGGYGYTF.

This clonotype occurred a few times. The gene calls are TRBV5-1 and TRBJ1-4, with D unresolved. Germline V lookup: CDR1 SGHRS, CDR2 YFSETQ. Between the trimmed V and J ends, which lost 3 bases and 4 bases, there was a span of 13 bases. This CDR3 has 15 amino acids. The CDR3 region has the DNA TGCGCCAGCAGCTCGTGGTCAGGCGGTAATGAAAAACTGTTTTTT. It yields the protein CASSSWSGGNEKLFF.

This sequence joins TRBV6-1 and TRBJ1-5; D not resolved. CDR1 and CDR2 (germline): MNHNS, SASEGT. The V gene lost 6 bases and the J gene lost 3 bases, with 18 bases spanning the gap. The CDR3 is made up of 16 amino acids. The CDR3 sequence is CASSPGKRRYNQPQHF. The CDR3 nucleotides are TGTGCCAGCAGCCCCGGGAAGCGCAGATACAATCAGCCCCAGCATTTT.

This sequence joins TRBV5-1 and TRBJ1-2, with a weak D call TRBD1 (6 bases). Deletions cut 0 bases from V and 2 bases from J, with 8 bases between. The germline V gene encodes CDR1 SGHRS and CDR2 YFSETQ. The CDR3 totals 14 residues. The CDR3 protein is CASSLATGNYGYTF. The CDR3 DNA reads TGCGCCAGCAGCTTGGCCACAGGGAACTATGGCTACACCTTC.

V and J are TRBV10-3 and TRBJ2-1; a weak D match, TRBD2 (6 bases). V gave up 4 bases and J gave up 5 bases, with 12 bases separating them. Germline CDR1 and CDR2: ENHRY and SYGVKD. The CDR3 has 14 amino acids. The chain's CDR3 is CAISGPRLDNEQFF. Written as DNA, the CDR3 is TGTGCCATCAGTGGCCCCCGACTAGACAATGAGCAGTTCTTC.

This clonotype was observed a few times. As DNA, the CDR3 is TGTGCCACAGGGGGCTATTCCAACAGGGGCAACTTGATACCCAAAGAGACCCAGTACTTC. Translating gives CATGGYSNRGNLIPKETQYF. This rearrangement joins TRBV6-2 or TRBV6-3 to TRBJ2-5, with 8 bases fitting TRBD1. Germline V gene data show CDR1 as MNHEY and CDR2 as SVGEGT. CDR3 size: 20 residues. J gave up 3 bases and V 10 bases, and 28 bases lay outside the gene matches.